Listed below are T cell receptor beta chains from one sample, sequenced in a study of cytomegalovirus exposure and HLA in healthy donors. Some clones are missing from TCRdb's copy, which holds only in-frame ones; the method was immunoSEQ multiplex PCR. Its clone listing holds more than 45,000 clones. Sequenced sample: PBMCs. The receptors originated from a woman aged 35 to 49 in good health and CMV-seronegative. Each CDR3 is given with its conserved first and last residue. A D gene is named only where the DNA matches it firmly.

TRBV7-9	TRBJ2-7	.	TGTGCCAGCAGCTTAGGCGGCCAACGAATCCCCTACGAGCAGTACTTC	CASSLGGQRIPYEQYF
TRBV19	TRBJ2-4	TRBD1	TGTGCCAGTAGTTTCGGACAGGGTCAAAACATTCAGTACTTC	CASSFGQGQNIQYF
TRBV7-3	TRBJ2-3	.	TGTGCCAGCAGCTTAACGTCTGCCCAGCGGGATACGCAGTATTTT	CASSLTSAQRDTQYF
TRBV20-1	TRBJ1-1	.	TGCAGTGCTTTATACACTGAAGCTTTCTTT	CSALYTEAFF
TRBV4-1	TRBJ2-7	.	TGCGCCAGCAGCCGGGACTCCCCCTACGAGCAGTACTTC	CASSRDSPYEQYF
TRBV5-1	TRBJ2-7	.	TGCGCCAGCAGCTTTGAGGGGGTGGGCTACGAGCAGTACTTC	CASSFEGVGYEQYF
TRBV4-3	TRBJ2-1	.	TGCGCCAGCAGCCAAGAGCGGGGTGACGATGAGCAGTTCTTC	CASSQERGDDEQFF
TRBV10-3	TRBJ2-5	TRBD2	TGTGCCATCAGCTTGACTAGCGGGAACCAAGAGACCCAGTACTTC	CAISLTSGNQETQYF
TRBV9	TRBJ2-7	TRBD2	TGTGCCAGCAGCGTGGCGGGGGGTCCCTCCTACGAGCAGTACTTC	CASSVAGGPSYEQYF
TRBV21-1	TRBJ1-2	.	TGTGCCAGCAGCAAGAGTTACTTATCAAACTATGGCTACACCTTC	CASSKSYLSNYGYTF
TRBV6-1	TRBJ2-1	TRBD2	TGTGCCAGCAGTGAAATGTTCATAATAACTAGCGGGAGGGCCTATGAGCAGTTCTTC	CASSEMFIITSGRAYEQFF
TRBV29-1	TRBJ1-4	TRBD1	TGCAGCGCCGCGGGACAGGGGATGAGTAAACTGTTTTTT	CSAAGQGMSKLFF
TRBV7-3	TRBJ1-3	.	TGTGCCAGCAGCGATCGGACAGGAAACACCATATATTTT	CASSDRTGNTIYF
TRBV29-1	TRBJ1-3	.	TGCAGCGTTGGGCAGGCCCACTCTGGAAACACCATATATTTT	CSVGQAHSGNTIYF
TRBV9	TRBJ2-2	.	TGTGCCAGCAGCGTAGACCCGACTGGGGAGCTGTTTTTT	CASSVDPTGELFF
TRBV18	TRBJ2-3	TRBD1	TGTGCCAGCTCACCGGGCCGGACAGGGGGCTTACCAGATACGCAGTATTTT	CASSPGRTGGLPDTQYF
TRBV7-9	TRBJ2-3	.	TGTGCCAGCAGACTGGAGTTGGGCGGGGGCCCAGATACGCAGTATTTT	CASRLELGGGPDTQYF
TRBV7-2	TRBJ2-1	TRBD2	TGTGCCAGCAGCTTATTGGGACTAGCGGGTGCAAATGAGCAGTTCTTC	CASSLLGLAGANEQFF
TRBV9	TRBJ2-6	.	TGTGCCAGCAGCGTAGCGCCGGGGTGGTGGTCTGGGGCCAACGTCCTGACTTTC	CASSVAPGWWSGANVLTF
TRBV19	TRBJ2-2	TRBD2	TGTGCCAGTAGAGGGCTAGCGGACCCGAACACCGGGGAGCTGTTTTTT	CASRGLADPNTGELFF
TRBV5-1	TRBJ1-2	TRBD1	TGCGCCAGCAGCACCGGACAGGGAATAGGCTATGGCTACACCTTC	CASSTGQGIGYGYTF
TRBV28	TRBJ1-2	TRBD1	TGTGCCAGCACCTTATTAGGGACAGAAGTCTATGGCTACACCTTC	CASTLLGTEVYGYTF
TRBV11-3	TRBJ2-5	TRBD1	TGTGCCAGCAGCTGGGGACAGGGCGTTTACCAAGAGACCCAGTACTTC	CASSWGQGVYQETQYF
TRBV19	TRBJ2-5	.	TGTGCGTCGGGAGTGACAGGGATCCAAGAGACCCAGTACTTC	CASGVTGIQETQYF
TRBV11-3	TRBJ2-7	.	TGTGCCAGCAAAGGACGAGACAGGACCCACGAGCAGTACTTC	CASKGRDRTHEQYF
TRBV28	TRBJ2-2	TRBD1	TGTGCCAGCAGTGGGGCCCGGGACAGCTCGAACACCGGGGAGCTGTTTTTT	CASSGARDSSNTGELFF
TRBV5-6	TRBJ1-5	TRBD1	TGTGCCAGCAGCTTGGACAGGGGGCAGGTTTGGAGCAATCAGCACCAGCATTTT	CASSLDRGQVWSNQHQHF
TRBV7-8	TRBJ1-2	.	TGTGCCAGCAGCTCCACCGATTGGTCTCGGGGCTACACCTTC	CASSSTDWSRGYTF
TRBV2	TRBJ1-1	TRBD1	TGTGCCAGCAGTGAAGCGGGCACAGGGGCCGGAGCTTTCTTT	CASSEAGTGAGAFF
TRBV29-1	TRBJ1-1	TRBD1	TGCAGCGCCTCCCCGGGACAGGGGATGAACACTGAAGCTTTCTTT	CSASPGQGMNTEAFF
TRBV7-8	TRBJ2-7	TRBD2	TGTGCCAGCAGCTTAATAACTAGCGGTCTTAGCGCCTACGAGCAGTACTTC	CASSLITSGLSAYEQYF